What follows is one T cell receptor beta chain and its context. The antigen is not known. Given a much more abundant clone one base away, this may be a read error. This entry comes from a study of T cells after yellow fever vaccination. The study, taken as a whole, reports: On re-exposure, the response was weaker but peaked faster, at day 5 versus 15.

TCR cDNA, made by 5'RACE template switching, carried an added universal primer site and UMIs. TCRdb reanalysed the 5' RACE reads using MiXCR and keeps one entry per CDR3 protein. There are about 57,000 distinct CDR3 sequences in the sample; approximately 8% occur only once, and 36% lies in the top ten. Germline V gene lookup returns CDR1 SGHNT and CDR2 YYREEE (reference sequence). CDR3 size: 14 residues. This receptor was identified in a man aged 30 to 45 who received the YFV17D yellow fever vaccine. The J gene is TRBJ2-3, the V gene TRBV5-4, with a possible D match to TRBD2 (5 bases). Sequencing used CD8+ T cells sorted from PBMCs, obtained 15 days after the yellow fever booster vaccination. The DNA for the CDR3 is TGTGCCAGCGCCCTAGCAGCCGGAGCAGATACGCAGGATTTT. This translates into CASALAAGADTQDF.